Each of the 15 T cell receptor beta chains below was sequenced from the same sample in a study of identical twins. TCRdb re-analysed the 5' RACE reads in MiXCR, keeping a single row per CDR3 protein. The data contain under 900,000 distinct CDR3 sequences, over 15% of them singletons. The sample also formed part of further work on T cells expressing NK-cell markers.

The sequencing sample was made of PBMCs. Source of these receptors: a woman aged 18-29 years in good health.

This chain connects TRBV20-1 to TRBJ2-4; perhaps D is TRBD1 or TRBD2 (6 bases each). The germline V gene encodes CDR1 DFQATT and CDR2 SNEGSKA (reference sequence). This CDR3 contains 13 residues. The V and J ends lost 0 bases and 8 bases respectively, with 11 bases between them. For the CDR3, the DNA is TGCAGTGCTAGAGAGGGGGGCGGGGACATTCAGTACTTC. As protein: CSAREGGGDIQYF.

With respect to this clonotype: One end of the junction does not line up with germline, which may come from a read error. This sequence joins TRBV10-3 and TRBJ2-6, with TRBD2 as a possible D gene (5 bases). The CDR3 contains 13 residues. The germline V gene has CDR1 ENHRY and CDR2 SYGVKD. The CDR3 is CATLEAGANVLTF. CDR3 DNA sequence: TGTGCCACCCTGGAGGCTGGTGCCAACGTCCTGACTTTC.

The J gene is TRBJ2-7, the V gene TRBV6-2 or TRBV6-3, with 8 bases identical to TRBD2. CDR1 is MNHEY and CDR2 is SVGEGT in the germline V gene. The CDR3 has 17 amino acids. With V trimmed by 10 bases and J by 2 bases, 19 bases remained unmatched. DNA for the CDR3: TGTGCCACAGCCCAGGCGGGAGGTCATCCTAATCCCTACGAGCAGTACTTC. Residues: CATAQAGGHPNPYEQYF.

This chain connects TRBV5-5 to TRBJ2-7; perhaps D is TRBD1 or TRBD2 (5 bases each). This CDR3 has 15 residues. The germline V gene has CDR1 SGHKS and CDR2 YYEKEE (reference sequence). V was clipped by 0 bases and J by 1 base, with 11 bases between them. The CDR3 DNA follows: TGTGCCAGCAGCTTGGGGTGGGGGATATCCTACGAGCAGTACTTC. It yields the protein CASSLGWGISYEQYF. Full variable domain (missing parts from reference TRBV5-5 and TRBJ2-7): DAGVTQSPTHLIKTRGQQVTLRCSPISGHKSVSWYQQVLGQGPQFIFQYYEKEERGRGNFPDRFSARQFPNYSSELNVNALLLGDSALYLCASSLGWGISYEQYFGPGTRLTVT.

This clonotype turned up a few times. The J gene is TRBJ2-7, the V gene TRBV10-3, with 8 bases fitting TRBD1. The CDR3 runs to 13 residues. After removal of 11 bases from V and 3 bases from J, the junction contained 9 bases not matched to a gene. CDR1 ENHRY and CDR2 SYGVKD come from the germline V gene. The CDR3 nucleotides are TGTGCCGCTGGTGGACAGGGAGGCTACGAGCAGTACTTC. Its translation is CAAGGQGGYEQYF.

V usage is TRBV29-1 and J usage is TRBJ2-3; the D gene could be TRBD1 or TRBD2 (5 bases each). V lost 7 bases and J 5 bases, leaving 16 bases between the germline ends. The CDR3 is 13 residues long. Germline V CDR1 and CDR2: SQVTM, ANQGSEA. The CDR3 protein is CSGDSWAGDTQYF. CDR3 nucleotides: TGCAGCGGCGACAGTTGGGCGGGAGATACGCAGTATTTT.

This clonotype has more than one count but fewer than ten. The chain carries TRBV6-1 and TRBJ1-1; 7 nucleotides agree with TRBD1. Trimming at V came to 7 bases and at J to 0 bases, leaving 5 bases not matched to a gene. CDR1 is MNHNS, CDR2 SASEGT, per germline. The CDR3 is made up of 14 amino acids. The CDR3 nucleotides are TGTGCCAGCACCGAAACAGGGGTGAACACTGAAGCTTTCTTT. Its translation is CASTETGVNTEAFF.

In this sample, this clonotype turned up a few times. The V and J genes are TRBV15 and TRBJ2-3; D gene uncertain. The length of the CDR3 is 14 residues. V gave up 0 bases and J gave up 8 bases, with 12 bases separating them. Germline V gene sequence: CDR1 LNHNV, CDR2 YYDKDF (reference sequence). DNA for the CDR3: TGTGCCACCAGCAGAGATCGGACGAAGAGTACGCAGTATTTT. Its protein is CATSRDRTKSTQYF.

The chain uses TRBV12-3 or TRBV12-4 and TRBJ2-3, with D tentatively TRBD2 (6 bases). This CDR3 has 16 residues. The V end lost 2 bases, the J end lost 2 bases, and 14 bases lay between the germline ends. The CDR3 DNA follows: TGTGCCAGCAGTTTATTGGGGAGGAGGGCCACAGATACGCAGTATTTT. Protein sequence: CASSLLGRRATDTQYF.

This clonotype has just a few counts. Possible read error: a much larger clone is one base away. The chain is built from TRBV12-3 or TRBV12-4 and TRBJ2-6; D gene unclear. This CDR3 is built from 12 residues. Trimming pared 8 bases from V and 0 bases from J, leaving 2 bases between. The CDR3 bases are TGTGCCAGCCACTCTGGGGCCAACGTCCTGACTTTC. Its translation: CASHSGANVLTF.

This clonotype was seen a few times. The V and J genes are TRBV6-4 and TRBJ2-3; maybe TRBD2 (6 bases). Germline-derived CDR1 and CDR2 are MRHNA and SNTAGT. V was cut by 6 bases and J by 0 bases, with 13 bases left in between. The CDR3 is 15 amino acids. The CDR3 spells CASSVAATSTDTQYF. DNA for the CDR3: TGTGCCAGCAGCGTAGCGGCTACTAGCACAGATACGCAGTATTTT.

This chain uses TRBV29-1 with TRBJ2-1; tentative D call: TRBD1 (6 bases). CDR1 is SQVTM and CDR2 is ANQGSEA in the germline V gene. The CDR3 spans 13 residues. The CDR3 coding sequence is TGCACCTCCGCCCAGGGGCTTTACAATGAGCAGTTCTTC. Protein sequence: CTSAQGLYNEQFF.

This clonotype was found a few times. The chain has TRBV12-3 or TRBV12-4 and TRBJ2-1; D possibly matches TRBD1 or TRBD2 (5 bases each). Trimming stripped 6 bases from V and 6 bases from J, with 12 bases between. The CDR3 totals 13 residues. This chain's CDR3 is CASRLGETNEQFF. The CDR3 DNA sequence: TGTGCCAGCAGATTGGGGGAGACCAATGAGCAGTTCTTC.

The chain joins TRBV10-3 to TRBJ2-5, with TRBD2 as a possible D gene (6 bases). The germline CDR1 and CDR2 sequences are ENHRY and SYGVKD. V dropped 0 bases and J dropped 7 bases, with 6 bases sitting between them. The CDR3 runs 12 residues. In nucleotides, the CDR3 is TGTGCCATCAGTGAGTCGCGGGGGACCCAGTACTTC. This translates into CAISESRGTQYF.

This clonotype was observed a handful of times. The CDR3 nucleotides are TGTGCCAGCAGCTTCACAGGGACGGACTACGAGCAGTACTTC. This codes for CASSFTGTDYEQYF. The V gene is TRBV7-9, the J gene TRBJ2-7; the D gene is possibly TRBD1 (6 bases). V dropped 3 bases and J dropped 3 bases, with 12 bases sitting between them. CDR3 size: 14 residues. The germline CDR1 and CDR2 sequences are SEHNR and FQNEAQ (reference sequence). The full variable domain, rest sourced from reference TRBV7-9 and TRBJ2-7, is DTGVSQNPRHKITKRGQNVTFRCDPISEHNRLYWYRQTLGQGPEFLTYFQNEAQLEKSRLLSDRFSAERPKGSFSTLEIQRTEQGDSAMYLCASSFTGTDYEQYFGPGTRLTVT.